The clone carrying this TCR beta chain has a count of ten or more. The CDR3 totals 16 residues. Deletions cut 2 bases from V and 0 bases from J, with 11 bases between. From germline, CDR1 is LNHNV and CDR2 YYDKDF (reference sequence). Lactation, pregnancy, other autoimmune disease or uncontrolled infection led to exclusion of patients. These data are taken from a study of T cells in Graves' hyperthyroidism and ophthalmopathy. There were TCR beta CDR3 regions amplified from RNA transcripts. TCR CDR3 regions were first amplified by RT-PCR with HTBI primers. TCRdb analysed the multiplex PCR reads with MiXCR anew, one entry per CDR3 protein. This sample has about 680,000 distinct CDR3 sequences, with around a third found just once.

Source material: blood. This sequence originates from a woman aged 40 to 50 with Graves' hyperthyroidism. The rearrangement joins TRBV15 to TRBJ1-5; D is unresolved. DNA for the CDR3: TGTGCCACCAGCAGAAGCAGGAGTCATAGCAATCAGCCCCAGCATTTT. Its protein product is CATSRSRSHSNQPQHF.